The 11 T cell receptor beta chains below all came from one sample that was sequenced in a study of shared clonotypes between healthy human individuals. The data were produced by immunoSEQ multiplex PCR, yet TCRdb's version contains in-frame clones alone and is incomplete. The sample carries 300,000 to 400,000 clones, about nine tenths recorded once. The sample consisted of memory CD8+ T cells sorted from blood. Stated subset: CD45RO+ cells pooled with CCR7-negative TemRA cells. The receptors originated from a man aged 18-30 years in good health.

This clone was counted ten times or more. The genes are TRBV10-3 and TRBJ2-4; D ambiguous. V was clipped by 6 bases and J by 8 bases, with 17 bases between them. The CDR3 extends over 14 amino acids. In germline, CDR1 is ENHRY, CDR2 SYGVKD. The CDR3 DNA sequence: TGTGCCATCAGCCCCGGACCTTCTGGAGACATTCAGTACTTC. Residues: CAISPGPSGDIQYF.

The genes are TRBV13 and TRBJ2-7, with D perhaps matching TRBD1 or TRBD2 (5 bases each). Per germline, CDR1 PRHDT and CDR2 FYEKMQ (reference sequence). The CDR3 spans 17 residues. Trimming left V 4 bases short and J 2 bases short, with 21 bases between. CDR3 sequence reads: CASSSRTGGSLPYEQYF. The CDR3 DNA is TGTGCCAGCAGCTCCCGCACTGGGGGTAGTTTACCCTACGAGCAGTACTTC.

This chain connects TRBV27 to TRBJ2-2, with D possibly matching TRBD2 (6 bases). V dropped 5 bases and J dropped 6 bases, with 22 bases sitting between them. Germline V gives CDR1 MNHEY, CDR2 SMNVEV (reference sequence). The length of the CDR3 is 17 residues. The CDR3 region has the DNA TGTGCCAGCAGTGTCTTGAGCCCCGGGGGACTCCCCGGGGAGCTGTTTTTT. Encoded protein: CASSVLSPGGLPGELFF.

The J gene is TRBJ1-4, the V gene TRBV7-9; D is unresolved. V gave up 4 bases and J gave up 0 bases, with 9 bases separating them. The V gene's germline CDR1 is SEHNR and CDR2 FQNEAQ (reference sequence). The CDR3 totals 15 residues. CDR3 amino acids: CASSSGPATNEKLFF. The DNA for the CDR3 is TGTGCCAGCAGCTCCGGTCCAGCAACTAATGAAAAACTGTTTTTT.

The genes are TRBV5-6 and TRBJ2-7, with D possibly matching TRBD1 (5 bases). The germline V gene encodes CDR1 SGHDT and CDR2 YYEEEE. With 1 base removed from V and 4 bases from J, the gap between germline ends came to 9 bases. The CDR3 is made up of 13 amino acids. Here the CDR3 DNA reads TGTGCCAGCAGCTTGCCAGGGTTGTACGAGCAGTACTTC. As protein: CASSLPGLYEQYF.

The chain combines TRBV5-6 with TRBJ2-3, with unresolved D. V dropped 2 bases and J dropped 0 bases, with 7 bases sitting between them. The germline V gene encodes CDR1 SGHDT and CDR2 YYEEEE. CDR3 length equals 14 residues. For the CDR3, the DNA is TGTGCCAGCAGCTTCGACATCAGCACAGATACGCAGTATTTT. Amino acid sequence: CASSFDISTDTQYF. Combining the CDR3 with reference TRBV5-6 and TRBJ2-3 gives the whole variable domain DAGVTQSPTHLIKTRGQQVTLRCSPKSGHDTVSWYQQALGQGPQFIFQYYEEEERQRGNFPDRFSGHQFPNYSSELNVNALLLGDSALYLCASSFDISTDTQYFGPGTRLTVL.

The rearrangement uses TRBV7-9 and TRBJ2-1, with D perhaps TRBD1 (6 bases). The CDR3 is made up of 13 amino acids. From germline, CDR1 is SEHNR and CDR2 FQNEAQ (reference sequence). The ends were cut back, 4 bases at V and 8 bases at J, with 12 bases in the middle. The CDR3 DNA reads TGTGCCAGCAGCTCCACAGGGAACTATGAGCAGTTCTTC. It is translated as CASSSTGNYEQFF.

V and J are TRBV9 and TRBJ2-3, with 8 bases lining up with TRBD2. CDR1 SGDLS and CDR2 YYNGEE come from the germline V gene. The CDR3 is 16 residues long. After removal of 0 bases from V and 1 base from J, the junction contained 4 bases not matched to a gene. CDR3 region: CASSVVDGGGTDTQYF. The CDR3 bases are TGTGCCAGCAGCGTAGTAGACGGGGGGGGCACAGATACGCAGTATTTT.

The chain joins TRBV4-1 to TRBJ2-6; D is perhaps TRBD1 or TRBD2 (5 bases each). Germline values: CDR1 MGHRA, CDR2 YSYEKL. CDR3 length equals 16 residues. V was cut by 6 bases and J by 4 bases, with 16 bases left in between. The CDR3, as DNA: TGCGCCAGCAGGTGGGGGAATACGGAAGGGGCCAACGTCCTGACTTTC. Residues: CASRWGNTEGANVLTF.

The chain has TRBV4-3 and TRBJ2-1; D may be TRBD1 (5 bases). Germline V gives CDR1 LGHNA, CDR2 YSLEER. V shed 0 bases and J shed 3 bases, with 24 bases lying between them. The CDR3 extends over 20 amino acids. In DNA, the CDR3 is TGCGCCAGCAGCCAAGACGGCATCATGATAACGGACACCTTCTACAATGAGCAGTTCTTC. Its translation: CASSQDGIMITDTFYNEQFF.

CDR3 in amino acids: CASLAGLTEAFF. In nucleotides, the CDR3 is TGTGCCAGCCTCGCGGGACTCACTGAAGCTTTCTTT. The J gene is TRBJ1-1, the V gene TRBV2, with a tentative D call TRBD1 (5 bases). CDR3 length equals 12 residues. Trimming shortened V by 8 bases and J by 4 bases, and 11 bases separated the two germline ends. Germline CDR1 and CDR2: SNHLY and FYNNEI.